This T cell receptor beta chain was observed in a study of CD8+ T cells in alopecia areata. Study overall: Treatment of the treated patients consisted of oral tofacitinib, 5 to 10 mg twice daily.

A remark on this clone: Its target is not known.

CDR3 size: 16 residues. The germline gives CDR1 MGHDK, CDR2 SYGVNS. V dropped 3 bases and J dropped 1; count of bases not matched to a gene: 7. Overall study findings and caveats: Resident alphabeta T-cell populations of normal skin are likewise subject to sequencing in scalp samples. Under tofacitinib, fewer expanded CD8+ clones appeared among the top 100 scalp clones. It was less clear whether patients shared TCRs than it was in mice, possibly because of HLA.

Documented treatment: oral pan-JAK inhibitor, 5-10 mg twice daily. Reverse transcribed after extraction, RNA yielded cDNA as the sequencing template. Only in-frame clones appear in the TCRdb table, and some are missing; sequencing was by immunoSEQ multiplex PCR. Of around 140,000 clones detected, 70% to 90% appear once; the ten largest clones hold about 13%. Sequences were derived from CD8+ T cells sorted from blood, sampled at week 4, from a patient treated with tofacitinib. The receptor was derived from a human donor with alopecia areata. The J gene is TRBJ2-3, the V gene TRBV25-1; TRBD2 matches at 7 bases. This chain's CDR3 is CASSDKTSLGTDTQYF. CDR3 in DNA: TGTGCCAGCAGTGACAAGACTAGCTTAGGCACAGATACGCAGTATTTT.